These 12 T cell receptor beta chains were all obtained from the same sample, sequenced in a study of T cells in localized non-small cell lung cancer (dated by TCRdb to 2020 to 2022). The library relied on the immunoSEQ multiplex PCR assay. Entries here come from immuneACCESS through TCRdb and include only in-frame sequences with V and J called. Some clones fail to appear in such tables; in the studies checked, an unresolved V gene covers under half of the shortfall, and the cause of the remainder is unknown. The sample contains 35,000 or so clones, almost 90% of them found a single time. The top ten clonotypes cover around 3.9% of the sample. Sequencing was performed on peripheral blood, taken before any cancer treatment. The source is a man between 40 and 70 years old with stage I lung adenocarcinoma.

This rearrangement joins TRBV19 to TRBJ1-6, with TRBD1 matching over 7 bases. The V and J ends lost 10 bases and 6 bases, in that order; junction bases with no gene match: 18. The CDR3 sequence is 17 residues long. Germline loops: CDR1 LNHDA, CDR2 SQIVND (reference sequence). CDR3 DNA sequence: TGTGCCAAAGGAGGCCAAGGGGGCTGGTTACTTAATTCACCCCTCCACTTT. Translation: CAKGGQGGWLLNSPLHF.

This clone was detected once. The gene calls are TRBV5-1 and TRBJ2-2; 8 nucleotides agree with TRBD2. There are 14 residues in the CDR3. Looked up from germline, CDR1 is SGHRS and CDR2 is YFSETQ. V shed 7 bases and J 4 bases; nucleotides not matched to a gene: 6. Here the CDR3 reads CASCSGGVTGELFF. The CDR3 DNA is TGCGCCAGCTGCAGCGGGGGAGTCACCGGGGAGCTGTTTTTT.

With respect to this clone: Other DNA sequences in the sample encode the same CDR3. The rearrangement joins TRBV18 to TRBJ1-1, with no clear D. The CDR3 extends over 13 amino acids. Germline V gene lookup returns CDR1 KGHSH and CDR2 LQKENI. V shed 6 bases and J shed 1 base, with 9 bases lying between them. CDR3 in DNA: TGTGCCAGCTCTCGGGGTGGGAACACTGAAGCTTTCTTT. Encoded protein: CASSRGGNTEAFF.

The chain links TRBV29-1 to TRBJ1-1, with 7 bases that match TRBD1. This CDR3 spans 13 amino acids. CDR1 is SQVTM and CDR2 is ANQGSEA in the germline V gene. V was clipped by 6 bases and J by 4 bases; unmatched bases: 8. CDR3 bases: TGCAGCGTCCTACCGACAGGGACCACTGAAGCTTTCTTT. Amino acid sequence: CSVLPTGTTEAFF. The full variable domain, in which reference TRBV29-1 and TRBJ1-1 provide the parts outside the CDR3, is SAVISQKPSRDICQRGTSLTIQCQVDSQVTMMFWYRQQPGQSLTLIATANQGSEATYESGFVIDKFPISRPNLTFSTLTVSNMSPEDSSIYLCSVLPTGTTEAFFGQGTRLTVV.

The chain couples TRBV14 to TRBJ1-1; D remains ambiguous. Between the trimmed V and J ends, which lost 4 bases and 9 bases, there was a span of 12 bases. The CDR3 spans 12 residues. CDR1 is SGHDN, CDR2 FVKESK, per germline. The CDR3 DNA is TGTGCCAGCAGCCCGACGGGCTTTCAAGCTTTCTTT. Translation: CASSPTGFQAFF.

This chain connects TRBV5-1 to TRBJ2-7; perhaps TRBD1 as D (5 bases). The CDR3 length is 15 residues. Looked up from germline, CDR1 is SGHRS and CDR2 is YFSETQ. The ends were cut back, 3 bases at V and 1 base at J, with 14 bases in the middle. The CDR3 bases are TGCGCCAGCAGCTCCCAAGGGGTACCTTCCTACGAGCAGTACTTC. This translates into CASSSQGVPSYEQYF.

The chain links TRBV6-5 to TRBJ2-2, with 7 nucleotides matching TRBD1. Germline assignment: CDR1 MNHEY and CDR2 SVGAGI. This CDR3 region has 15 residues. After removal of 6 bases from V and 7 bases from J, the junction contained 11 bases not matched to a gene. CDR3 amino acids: CASSPHPDRDGELFF. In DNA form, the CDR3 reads TGTGCCAGCAGCCCCCATCCCGACAGGGACGGGGAGCTGTTTTTT.

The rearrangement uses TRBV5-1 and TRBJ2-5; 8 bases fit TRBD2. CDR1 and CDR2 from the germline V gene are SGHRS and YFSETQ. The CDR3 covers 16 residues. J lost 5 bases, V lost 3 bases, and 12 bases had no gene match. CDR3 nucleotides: TGCGCCAGCAGCTCCTCCTCCGGGGGGGCCCGGGAGACCCAGTACTTC. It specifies CASSSSSGGARETQYF. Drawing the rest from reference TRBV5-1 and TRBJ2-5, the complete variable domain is KAGVTQTPRYLIKTRGQQVTLSCSPISGHRSVSWYQQTPGQGLQFLFEYFSETQRNKGNFPGRFSGRQFSNSRSEMNVSTLELGDSALYLCASSSSSGGARETQYFGPGTRLLVL.

The CDR3 sequence: CASSDGSYEQYF. In nucleotides, the CDR3 is TGTGCCAGCTCCGACGGATCCTACGAGCAGTACTTC. V and J are TRBV2 and TRBJ2-7; D ambiguous. Germline values: CDR1 SNHLY, CDR2 FYNNEI. CDR3 length equals 12 residues. Trimming left V 8 bases short and J 1 base short, with 9 bases between.

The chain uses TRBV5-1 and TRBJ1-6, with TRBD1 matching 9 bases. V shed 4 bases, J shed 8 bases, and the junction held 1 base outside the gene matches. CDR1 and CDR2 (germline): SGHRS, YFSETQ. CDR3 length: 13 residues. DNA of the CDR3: TGCGCCAGCAGCCGGGACAGGGATTCACCCCTCCACTTT. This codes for CASSRDRDSPLHF.

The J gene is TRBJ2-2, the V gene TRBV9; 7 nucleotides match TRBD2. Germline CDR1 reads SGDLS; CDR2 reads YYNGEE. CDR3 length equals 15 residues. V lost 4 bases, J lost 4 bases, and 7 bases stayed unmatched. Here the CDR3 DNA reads TGTGCCAGCAGCCCTACGTGGGGGGGCACCGGGGAGCTGTTTTTT. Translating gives CASSPTWGGTGELFF.

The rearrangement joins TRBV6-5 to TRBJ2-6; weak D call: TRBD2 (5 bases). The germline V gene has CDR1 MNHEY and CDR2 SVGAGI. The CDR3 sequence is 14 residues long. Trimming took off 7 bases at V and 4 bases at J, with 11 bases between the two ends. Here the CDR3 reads CASNRGSGANVLTF. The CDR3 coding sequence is TGTGCCAGCAACCGGGGATCCGGGGCCAACGTCCTGACTTTC.